Listed below are T cell receptor beta chains from one sample, sequenced in a study of shared clonotypes between healthy human individuals. Libraries were prepared by immunoSEQ multiplex PCR; TCRdb keeps only in-frame clonotypes and omits some of them. The profile covers about 700,000 clones, with just over 90% appearing a single time and 24% taken by the ten largest. Sequenced input: naive CD8+ T cells sorted from blood. Receptor source: a man aged 25 to 40 in good health. The CDR3 runs from the conserved cysteine through the conserved F or W. A row's size may be missing; if present it is once, few, many or a size class.

>once|TRBV9
CASSVGDEQYF
>.|TRBV11-2
CASSLFDTLLQETQYF
>.|TRBV11-3
CASSEGQAPYYEQYF
>once|TRBV7-9
CASSSGTGGTEAFF
>.|TRBV7-9
CASSLHPTGFSSYNEQFF
>.|TRBV28
CASSLVSLSNQPQHF
>.|TRBV7-9
CASSSPADFVYGYTF
>.|TRBV7-8
CASSLLDTYEQYF
>.|TRBV11-2
CASSLVGWAGQETQYF
>once|TRBV14
CASSQEWGGWAEGFGEQFF
>.|TRBV7-9
CASSPVGEGTQYF
>.|TRBV6-1
CASSEALGFGQNSYEQYF
>.|TRBV15
CATSNRDGDYEQYF
>few|TRBV5-4
CASKVGGTYEQYF
>.|TRBV28
CASSSHLSGQPQHF
>.|TRBV5-1
CASSSVGDRENTF
>once|TRBV11-2
CASSLEGVYGYTF
>.|TRBV14
CASSPRDRWTKLFF
>.|TRBV7-9
CASSLVAGIAYNEQFF
>.|TRBV7-9
CASTIKAGSGTDTQYF
>.|TRBV4-1
CASSQEDRANYGYTF
>.|TRBV28
CASSLYAGTVHYEQYF
>.|TRBV19
CASSAGGAQAKNIQYF
>.|TRBV4-3
CASSQDPLTGVVTGELFF
>.|TRBV14
CASSPLGLVYEQYF